The sequence of this T cell receptor (beta chain) was determined in a study of T cell responses to AZD1222 COVID-19 vaccine. At the level of the study: Pooled in the analysis were second doses at about 4 or about 12 weeks.

This clone turned up a few times. Antigen unknown. V gave up 3 bases and J gave up 0 bases, with 20 bases separating them. This CDR3 has 18 residues. Per germline, CDR1 LGHNA and CDR2 YNFKEQ. The method was immunoSEQ multiplex PCR; TCRdb's version includes in-frame clones alone and lacks a portion of them. Of 130,000 or so clones listed, over 75% are singletons. Study-wide results and limits: In all cases, repertoires were sampled only after the peak T cell response.

The chain recombines TRBV4-2 with TRBJ1-2; a weak D match, TRBD1 (5 bases). This sample comprised peripheral blood, obtained on day 0 of AZD1222 vaccination. The sequence came from an adult in good health. DNA for the CDR3: TGTGCCAGCAGCCATCCCTTCGAGAGGAGACAGTCTAACTATGGCTACACCTTC. The encoded protein is CASSHPFERRQSNYGYTF.